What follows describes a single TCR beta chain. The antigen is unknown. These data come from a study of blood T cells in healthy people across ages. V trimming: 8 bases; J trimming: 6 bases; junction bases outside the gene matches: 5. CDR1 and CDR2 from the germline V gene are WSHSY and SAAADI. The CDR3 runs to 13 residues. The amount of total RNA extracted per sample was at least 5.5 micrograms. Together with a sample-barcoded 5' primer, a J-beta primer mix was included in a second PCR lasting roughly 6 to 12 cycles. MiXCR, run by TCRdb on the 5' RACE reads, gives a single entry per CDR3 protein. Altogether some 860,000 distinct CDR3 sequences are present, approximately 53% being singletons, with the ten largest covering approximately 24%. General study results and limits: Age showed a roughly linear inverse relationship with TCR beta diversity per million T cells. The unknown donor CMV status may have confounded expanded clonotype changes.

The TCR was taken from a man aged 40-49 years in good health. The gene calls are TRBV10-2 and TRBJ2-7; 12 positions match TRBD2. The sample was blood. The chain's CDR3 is CASGSLAGGEQYF. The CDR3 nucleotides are TGCGCCAGCGGGTCACTAGCGGGAGGCGAGCAGTACTTC.